Listed below are T cell receptor beta chains from one sample, sequenced in a study of shared clonotypes between healthy human individuals. Method: immunoSEQ multiplex PCR; TCRdb's copy keeps in-frame clones and lacks some. Found here are approximately 810,000 clones, 80% to 95% of them singletons; the top ten hold more than 20%. Sequencing was carried out using naive CD8+ T cells sorted from blood. The receptor set was obtained from a young man in good health. Both conserved end residues are part of each CDR3. The order of the fields is CDR3 length, clone size, V gene, D gene, J gene, CDR3 DNA, CDR3 protein. A D gene is named only where the DNA matches it firmly. Size tells how often a clone was seen (once, few, many) or the class of an expanded clone, and some rows leave it out.

>13|NA|TRBV19|TRBD1|TRBJ2-7
TGTGCCAGTAGTCTGGGACAGCCTAACGAGCAGTACTTC
CASSLGQPNEQYF
>15|NA|TRBV7-9|NA|TRBJ2-1
TGTGCCAGCAGCTTAGCGATGAGGCCCGGCAATGAGCAGTTCTTC
CASSLAMRPGNEQFF
>15|NA|TRBV7-9|NA|TRBJ2-2
TGTGCCAGCAGCTTGGTAGCGGCGAACACCGGGGAGCTGTTTTTT
CASSLVAANTGELFF
>14|NA|TRBV27|NA|TRBJ2-5
TGTGCCAGCAGTGTGCACGGGGTGCGGGAGACCCAGTACTTC
CASSVHGVRETQYF
>15|once|TRBV4-1|NA|TRBJ2-1
TGCGCCAGCAGCCAAGTTTGGGGGTTGGACAATGAGCAGTTCTTC
CASSQVWGLDNEQFF
>16|NA|TRBV7-6|TRBD2|TRBJ2-1
TGTGCCAGCAGCCCAGCGGGCGGGAGGGCCGTGAATGAGCAGTTCTTC
CASSPAGGRAVNEQFF
>17|NA|TRBV19|NA|TRBJ1-1
TGTGCCAGTAGTATTGGGGGTTTCGGGCCCGGTGAGGCTGAAGCTTTCTTT
CASSIGGFGPGEAEAFF
>16|once|TRBV9|TRBD2|TRBJ2-3
TGTGCCAGCAGCCCGGGGACTAGACCTTTCACAGATACGCAGTATTTT
CASSPGTRPFTDTQYF
>16|NA|TRBV7-3|NA|TRBJ2-6
TGTGCCAGCAGCCATGACGGACCCTCTGGGGCCAACGTCCTGACTTTC
CASSHDGPSGANVLTF
>14|once|TRBV4-1|NA|TRBJ2-6
TGCGCCGCCGGCGTTAGCTCTGGGGCCAACGTCCTGACTTTC
CAAGVSSGANVLTF
>14|NA|TRBV28|TRBD1|TRBJ2-2
TGTGCCAGCAGAGGACAGGGAAACACCGGGGAGCTGTTTTTT
CASRGQGNTGELFF
>15|NA|TRBV9|TRBD2|TRBJ2-7
TGTGCCAGCAGCGTAGAGGGCGGGAGGAGTTACGAGCAGTACTTC
CASSVEGGRSYEQYF
>16|NA|TRBV10-2|TRBD1|TRBJ1-5
TGCGCCAGCAGCCCCCGACAGGGGACAAACAATCAGCCCCAGCATTTT
CASSPRQGTNNQPQHF
>14|NA|TRBV27|TRBD2|TRBJ2-5
TGTGCCAGCAGTTTATACGGGAGGGGTGAGACCCAGTACTTC
CASSLYGRGETQYF
>13|NA|TRBV7-2|NA|TRBJ2-7
TGTGCCAGCAGCTTAGTCCTAGCGAGTGAGCAGTACTTC
CASSLVLASEQYF
>16|NA|TRBV27|TRBD2|TRBJ2-7
TGTGCCAGCAGTTCTCGGGGGGTAGCGGGGACCTACGAGCAGTACTTC
CASSSRGVAGTYEQYF
>16|NA|TRBV6-6|NA|TRBJ2-1
TGTGCCAGCACCCCCGGAAGGGGCCTAGCCTACAATGAGCAGTTCTTC
CASTPGRGLAYNEQFF
>16|NA|TRBV6-6|TRBD2|TRBJ2-1
TGTGCCAGCAGTTACGGAGCTAGCGGGACTCTGGATGAGCAGTTCTTC
CASSYGASGTLDEQFF
>21|NA|TRBV27|TRBD2|TRBJ2-7
TGTGCCAGCAGTCCCACCAACCTCGGACTAGCGGGAGCCAACCACGGCTACGAGCAGTACTTC
CASSPTNLGLAGANHGYEQYF
>13|NA|TRBV27|NA|TRBJ2-7
TGTGCCAGCAGTTCAGGGGTCTATGACGAGCAGTACTTC
CASSSGVYDEQYF
>14|once|TRBV5-1|NA|TRBJ2-7
TGCGCCAGCAGCTTCCGAGGGAGCTCCTACGAGCAGTACTTC
CASSFRGSSYEQYF
>15|NA|TRBV27|TRBD2|TRBJ2-3
TGTGCCAGCAGTTTCGGGGGGGCTTCCACAGATACGCAGTATTTT
CASSFGGASTDTQYF
>13|NA|TRBV5-6|NA|TRBJ2-7
TGTGCCAGCAGCACCGGAAATCCCTACGAGCAGTACTTC
CASSTGNPYEQYF
>13|NA|TRBV7-9|NA|TRBJ2-7
TGTGCCAGCAGCTTAGTGGGAGACTACGAGCAGTACTTC
CASSLVGDYEQYF
>12|NA|TRBV7-6|NA|TRBJ2-1
TGTGCCAGCAGCTCTGAAAACAATGAGCAGTTCTTC
CASSSENNEQFF
>15|NA|TRBV2|NA|TRBJ2-7
TGTGCCAGCAGTGAAGTAGAGCGAATCTCCTACGAGCAGTACTTC
CASSEVERISYEQYF
>12|NA|TRBV29-1|NA|TRBJ1-1
TGCAGCGTTGAAGTCCTCCTCGCTGAAGCTTTCTTT
CSVEVLLAEAFF
>11|NA|TRBV28|NA|TRBJ2-5
TGTGCCAGCAGTTCCCCGGAGACCCAGTACTTC
CASSSPETQYF